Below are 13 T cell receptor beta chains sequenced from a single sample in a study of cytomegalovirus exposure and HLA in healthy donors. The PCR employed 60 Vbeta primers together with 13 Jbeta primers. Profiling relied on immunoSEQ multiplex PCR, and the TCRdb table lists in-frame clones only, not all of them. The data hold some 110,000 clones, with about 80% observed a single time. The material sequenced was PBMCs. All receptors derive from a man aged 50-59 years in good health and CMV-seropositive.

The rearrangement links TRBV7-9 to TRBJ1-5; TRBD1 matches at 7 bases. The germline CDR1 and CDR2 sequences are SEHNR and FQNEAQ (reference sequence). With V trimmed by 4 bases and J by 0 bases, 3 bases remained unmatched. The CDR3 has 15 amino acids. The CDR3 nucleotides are TGTGCCAGCAGCTCCGGACAGGATAGCAATCAGCCCCAGCATTTT. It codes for CASSSGQDSNQPQHF.

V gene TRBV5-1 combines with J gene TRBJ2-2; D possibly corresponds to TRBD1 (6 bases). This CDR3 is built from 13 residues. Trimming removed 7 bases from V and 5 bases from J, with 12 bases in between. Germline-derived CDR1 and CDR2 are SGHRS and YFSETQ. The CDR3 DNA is TGCGCCAGCCACAGGGATGAGACCGGGGAGCTGTTTTTT. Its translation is CASHRDETGELFF. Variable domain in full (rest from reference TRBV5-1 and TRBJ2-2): KAGVTQTPRYLIKTRGQQVTLSCSPISGHRSVSWYQQTPGQGLQFLFEYFSETQRNKGNFPGRFSGRQFSNSRSEMNVSTLELGDSALYLCASHRDETGELFFGEGSRLTVL.

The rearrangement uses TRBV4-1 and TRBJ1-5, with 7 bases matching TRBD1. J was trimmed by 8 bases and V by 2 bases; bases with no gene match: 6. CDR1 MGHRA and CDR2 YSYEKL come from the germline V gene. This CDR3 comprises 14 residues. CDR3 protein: CASSQLQGLKPQHF. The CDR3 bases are TGCGCCAGCAGCCAACTACAGGGGCTAAAGCCCCAGCATTTT.

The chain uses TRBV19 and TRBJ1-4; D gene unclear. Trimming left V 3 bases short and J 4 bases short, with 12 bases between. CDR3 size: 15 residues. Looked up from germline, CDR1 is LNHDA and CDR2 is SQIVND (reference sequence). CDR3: CASSMRSAGNEKLFF. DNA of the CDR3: TGTGCCAGTAGTATGAGGTCCGCGGGTAATGAAAAACTGTTTTTT.

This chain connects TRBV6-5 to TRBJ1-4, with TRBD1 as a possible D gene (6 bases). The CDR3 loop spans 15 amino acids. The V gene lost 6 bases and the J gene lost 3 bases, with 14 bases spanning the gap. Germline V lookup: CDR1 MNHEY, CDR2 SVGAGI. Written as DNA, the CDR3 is TGTGCCAGCAGAGCGGGGGCTGGGGCTAATGAAAAACTGTTTTTT. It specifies CASRAGAGANEKLFF.

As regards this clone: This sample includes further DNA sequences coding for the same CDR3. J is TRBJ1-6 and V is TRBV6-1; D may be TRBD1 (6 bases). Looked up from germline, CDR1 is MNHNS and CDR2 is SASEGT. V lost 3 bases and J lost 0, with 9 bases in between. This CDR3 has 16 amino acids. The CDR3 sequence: CASSDSRGSYNSPLHF. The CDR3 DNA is TGTGCCAGCAGTGATTCCAGGGGCTCCTATAATTCACCCCTCCACTTT.

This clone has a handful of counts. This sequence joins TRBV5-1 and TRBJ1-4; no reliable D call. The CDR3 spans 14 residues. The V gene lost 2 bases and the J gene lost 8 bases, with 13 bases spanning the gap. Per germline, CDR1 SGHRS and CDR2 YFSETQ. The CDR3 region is CASSFPGVEEKLFF. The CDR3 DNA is TGCGCCAGCAGCTTCCCCGGGGTTGAAGAAAAACTGTTTTTT. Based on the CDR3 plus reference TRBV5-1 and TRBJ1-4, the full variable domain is KAGVTQTPRYLIKTRGQQVTLSCSPISGHRSVSWYQQTPGQGLQFLFEYFSETQRNKGNFPGRFSGRQFSNSRSEMNVSTLELGDSALYLCASSFPGVEEKLFFGSGTQLSVL.

CDR3 in amino acids: CASSSGGSYEQYF. For the CDR3, the DNA is TGTGCCTCTTCTAGCGGGGGTTCCTACGAGCAGTACTTC. V is TRBV2 and J is TRBJ2-7, with 10 bases aligning to TRBD2. The CDR3 is 13 residues long. Germline V gene data show CDR1 as SNHLY and CDR2 as FYNNEI. With 11 bases clipped from V and 1 base from J, the junction kept 5 bases outside the gene matches.

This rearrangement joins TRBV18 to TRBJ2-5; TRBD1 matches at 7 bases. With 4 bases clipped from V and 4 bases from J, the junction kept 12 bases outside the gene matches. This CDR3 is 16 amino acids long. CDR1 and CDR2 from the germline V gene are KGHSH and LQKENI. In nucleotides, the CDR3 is TGTGCCAGCTCACGCACGCAAAGGGGGCCTGGAGAGACCCAGTACTTC. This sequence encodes CASSRTQRGPGETQYF.

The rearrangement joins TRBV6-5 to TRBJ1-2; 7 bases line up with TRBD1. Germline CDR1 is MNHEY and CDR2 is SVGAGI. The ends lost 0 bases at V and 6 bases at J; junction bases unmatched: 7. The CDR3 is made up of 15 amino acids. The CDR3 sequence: CASSYSLKGADGYTF. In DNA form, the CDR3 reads TGTGCCAGCAGTTACTCGTTGAAGGGGGCTGATGGCTACACCTTC.

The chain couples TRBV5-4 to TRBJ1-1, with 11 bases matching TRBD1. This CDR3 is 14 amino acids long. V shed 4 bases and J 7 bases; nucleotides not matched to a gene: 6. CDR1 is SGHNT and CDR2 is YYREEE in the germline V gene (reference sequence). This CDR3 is CASSPGQGAREAFF. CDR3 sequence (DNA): TGTGCCAGCAGCCCCGGACAGGGGGCGCGTGAAGCTTTCTTT.

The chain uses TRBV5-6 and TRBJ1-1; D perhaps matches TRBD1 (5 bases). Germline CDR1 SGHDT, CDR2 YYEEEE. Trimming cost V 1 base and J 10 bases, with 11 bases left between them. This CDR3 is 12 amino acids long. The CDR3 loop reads CASSLLTGPAFF. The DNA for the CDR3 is TGTGCCAGCAGCTTGTTAACAGGTCCAGCTTTCTTT.

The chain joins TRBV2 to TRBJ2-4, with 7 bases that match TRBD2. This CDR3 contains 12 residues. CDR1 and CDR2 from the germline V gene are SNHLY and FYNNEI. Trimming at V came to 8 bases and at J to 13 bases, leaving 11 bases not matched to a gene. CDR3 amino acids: CASLPQNGGQYF. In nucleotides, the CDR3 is TGTGCCAGCCTACCCCAGAACGGGGGGCAGTACTTC.